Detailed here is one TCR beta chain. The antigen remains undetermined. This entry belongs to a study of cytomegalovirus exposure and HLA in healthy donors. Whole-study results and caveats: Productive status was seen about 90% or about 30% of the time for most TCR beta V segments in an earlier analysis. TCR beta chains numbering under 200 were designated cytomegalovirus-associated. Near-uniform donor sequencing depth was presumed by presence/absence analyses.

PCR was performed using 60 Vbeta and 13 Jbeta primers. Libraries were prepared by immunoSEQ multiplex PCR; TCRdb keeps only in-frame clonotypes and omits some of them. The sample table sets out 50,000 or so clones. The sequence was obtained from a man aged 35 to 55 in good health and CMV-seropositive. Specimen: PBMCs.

CDR3 DNA: TGTGCCAGCAGCCAAGATATCCCGAGCTCTGGAAACACCATATATTTT. This gives the protein CASSQDIPSSGNTIYF. V and J are TRBV14 and TRBJ1-3, with D unresolved. V shed 0 bases and J shed 0 bases, with 9 bases lying between them. CDR3 size: 16 residues. CDR1 SGHDN and CDR2 FVKESK come from the germline V gene.